Presented here are 12 T cell receptor beta chains from one specimen sequenced in a study of T cell changes during pregnancy in multiple sclerosis. Profiled with immunoSEQ multiplex PCR; TCRdb holds only in-frame clones, not every one. This sample yields about 50,000 clones, of which approximately 94% are seen a single time; 0.37% belongs to the top ten. The sequences come from CD4+ T cells from peripheral blood mononuclear cells, collected before pregnancy. The source is a female donor with multiple sclerosis, enrolled in a pregnancy study.

V gene TRBV7-6 combines with J gene TRBJ2-5, with TRBD1 identical over 7 bases. CDR1 is SGHVS, CDR2 FNYEAQ, per germline. V lost 0 bases to trimming and J lost 9 bases; unmatched junction nucleotides: 10. The CDR3 spans 15 residues. As DNA, the CDR3 is TGTGCCAGCAGCTTAGCCACAGGGGTTCATTCGGCCCAGTACTTC. The encoded protein is CASSLATGVHSAQYF.

The chain links TRBV27 to TRBJ2-1; maybe TRBD2 (6 bases). V was trimmed by 4 bases and J by 0 bases, leaving 10 bases between them. The CDR3 is 15 residues long. The germline V gene encodes CDR1 MNHEY and CDR2 SMNVEV (reference sequence). Here the CDR3 DNA reads TGTGCCAGCAGTTCGTACGGGAGCTCCTACAATGAGCAGTTCTTC. Translation gives CASSSYGSSYNEQFF.

The chain has TRBV5-4 and TRBJ2-2, with D possibly TRBD2 on 6 matching bases. CDR1 and CDR2 (germline): SGHNT, YYREEE (reference sequence). This CDR3 contains 14 residues. Trimming cost V 2 bases and J 5 bases, with 10 bases left between them. The CDR3 region has the DNA TGTGCCAGCAGCTTTGGCGGGGAAACCGGGGAGCTGTTTTTT. Protein product: CASSFGGETGELFF.

The gene calls are TRBV18 and TRBJ1-1, with D maybe TRBD1 (6 bases). V lost 4 bases and J 1 base, leaving 16 bases between the germline ends. CDR1 is KGHSH, CDR2 LQKENI, per germline. The CDR3 sequence is 16 residues long. CDR3 nucleotide sequence: TGTGCCAGCTCACTAACTATGGGGACATCGAACACTGAAGCTTTCTTT. It yields the protein CASSLTMGTSNTEAFF.

J is TRBJ2-1 and V is TRBV7-8; D possibly corresponds to TRBD2 (7 bases). Germline V lookup: CDR1 SGHVS, CDR2 FQNEAQ. Between the trimmed V and J ends, which lost 3 bases and 5 bases, there was a span of 17 bases. The CDR3 length is 16 residues. The CDR3 coding sequence is TGTGCCAGCAGCTTTGACGCGGGGGCGGCAAACAATGAGCAGTTCTTC. It translates to CASSFDAGAANNEQFF.

J is TRBJ1-1 and V is TRBV21-1; the table's D call TRBD1 went unverified against the DNA. TRBV21-1 is shown as a pseudogene. The CDR3 totals 17 residues. CDR3 bases: TGTGCCAGCAGTGCACAACAGGGTACGGGGATGAACACTGAAGCTTTCTTT. Protein: CASSAQQGTGMNTEAFF.

This chain joins TRBV4-3 and TRBJ2-1; the D gene is possibly TRBD1 (5 bases). CDR1 is LGHNA, CDR2 YSLEER, per germline. The ends were cut back, 1 base at V and 15 bases at J, with 19 bases in the middle. The CDR3 runs to 14 residues. CDR3 protein: CASSQGVSGPNLFF. As DNA, the CDR3 is TGCGCCAGCAGCCAAGGTGTTTCAGGGCCAAATCTGTTCTTC.

The chain is built from TRBV7-9 and TRBJ1-2, with a possible D match to TRBD1 (6 bases). Germline assignment: CDR1 SEHNR and CDR2 FQNEAQ (reference sequence). The CDR3 runs 15 residues. Trimming took off 1 base at V and 7 bases at J, with 16 bases between the two ends. As DNA, the CDR3 is TGTGCCAGCAGCTTAGTTGACAGGCTTTTCCTTGGCTACACCTTC. This encodes CASSLVDRLFLGYTF.

The chain links TRBV19 to TRBJ2-7, with D possibly being TRBD1 (5 bases). V lost 8 bases, J lost 6 bases, and 14 bases lay in between. This CDR3 has 12 amino acids. Per the germline V gene, CDR1 is LNHDA and CDR2 is SQIVND (reference sequence). The CDR3 is CASQGRVGEQYF. The CDR3 DNA reads as TGTGCCAGTCAGGGCAGGGTGGGCGAGCAGTACTTC.

The genes are TRBV5-1 and TRBJ1-1, with 8 bases identical to TRBD1. V was clipped by 1 base and J by 8 bases; unmatched bases: 7. Germline assignment: CDR1 SGHRS and CDR2 YFSETQ. The CDR3 length is 14 residues. The CDR3 region is CASSLRQGAGEAFF. The CDR3 DNA sequence: TGCGCCAGCAGCTTGAGGCAGGGGGCAGGCGAAGCTTTCTTT.

The chain has TRBV6-5 and TRBJ1-2; 8 bases fit TRBD1. V shed 6 bases, J shed 6 bases, and the junction held 9 bases outside the gene matches. This CDR3 spans 14 amino acids. Germline assignment: CDR1 MNHEY and CDR2 SVGAGI. This CDR3 reads CASSLQQGADGYTF. CDR3 DNA: TGTGCCAGCAGCCTTCAGCAGGGGGCTGATGGCTACACCTTC.

This sequence joins TRBV18 and TRBJ1-2; TRBD1 matches at 8 bases. CDR1 and CDR2 from the germline V gene are KGHSH and LQKENI. After removal of 3 bases from V and 5 bases from J, the junction contained 14 bases not matched to a gene. This CDR3 has 17 amino acids. The DNA of the CDR3 is TGTGCCAGCTCACCCTATCGACAGGGGAGGACGTCGTATGGCTACACCTTC. Its protein product is CASSPYRQGRTSYGYTF.